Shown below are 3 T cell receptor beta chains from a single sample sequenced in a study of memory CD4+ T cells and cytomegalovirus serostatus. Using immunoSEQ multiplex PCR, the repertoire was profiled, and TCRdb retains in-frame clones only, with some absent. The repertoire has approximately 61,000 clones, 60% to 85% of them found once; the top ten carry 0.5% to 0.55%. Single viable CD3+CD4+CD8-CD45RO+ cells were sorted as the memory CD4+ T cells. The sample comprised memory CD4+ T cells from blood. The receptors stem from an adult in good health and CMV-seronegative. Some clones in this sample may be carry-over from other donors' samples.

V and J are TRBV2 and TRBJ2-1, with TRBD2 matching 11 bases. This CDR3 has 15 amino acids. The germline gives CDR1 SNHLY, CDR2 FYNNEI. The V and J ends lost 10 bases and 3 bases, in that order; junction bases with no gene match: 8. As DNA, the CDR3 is TGTGCCATCCGTGAAGGGACTAGCGGCTACAATGAGCAGTTCTTC. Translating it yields CAIREGTSGYNEQFF.

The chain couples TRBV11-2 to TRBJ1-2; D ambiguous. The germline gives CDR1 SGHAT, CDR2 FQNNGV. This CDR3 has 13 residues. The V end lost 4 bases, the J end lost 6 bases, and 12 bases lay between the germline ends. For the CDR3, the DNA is TGTGCCAGCAGCTATACTGAGGCAGATGGCTACACCTTC. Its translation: CASSYTEADGYTF.

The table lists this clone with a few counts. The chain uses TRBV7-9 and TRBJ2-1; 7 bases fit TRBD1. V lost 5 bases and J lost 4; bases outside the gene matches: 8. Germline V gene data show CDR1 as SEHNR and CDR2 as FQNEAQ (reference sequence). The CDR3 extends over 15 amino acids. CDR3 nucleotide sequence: TGTGCCAGCAGCGGGAGTAGCAGGGGGTACAATGAGCAGTTCTTC. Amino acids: CASSGSSRGYNEQFF.